One sample yielded the 20 T cell receptor beta chains listed below, sequenced in a study of blood T cell repertoires in COVID-19. The method was immunoSEQ multiplex PCR; TCRdb's version includes in-frame clones alone and lacks a portion of them. The sample yields approximately 280,000 clones, 80% to 90% seen once. Specimen: peripheral blood. The receptors were gathered from a woman in her seventies with acute or convalescent COVID-19.

V is TRBV5-1 and J is TRBJ1-1; perhaps TRBD1 as D (6 bases). This CDR3 is built from 15 residues. Germline CDR1 reads SGHRS; CDR2 reads YFSETQ. V gave up 3 bases and J gave up 0 bases, with 12 bases separating them. In nucleotides, the CDR3 is TGCGCCAGCAGCTCCCCGGACAGCTTGAACACTGAAGCTTTCTTT. Encoded protein: CASSSPDSLNTEAFF.

This clone has a handful of counts. This chain connects TRBV9 to TRBJ2-7; no clear D. With 0 bases removed from V and 1 base from J, the gap between germline ends came to 8 bases. The germline V gene encodes CDR1 SGDLS and CDR2 YYNGEE. The CDR3 runs to 14 residues. In nucleotides, the CDR3 is TGTGCCAGCAGCGTAGAAGGAGTTTCCTACGAGCAGTACTTC. Translating it yields CASSVEGVSYEQYF.

This clone appeared a few times. The chain uses TRBV2 and TRBJ2-2; tentative D call: TRBD2 (6 bases). Trimming left V 6 bases short and J 6 bases short, with 11 bases between. This CDR3 has 13 residues. The germline gives CDR1 SNHLY, CDR2 FYNNEI. The CDR3 here is CASSPEGPGELFF. DNA for the CDR3: TGTGCCAGCAGCCCGGAGGGGCCCGGGGAGCTGTTTTTT.

For the CDR3, the DNA is TGTGCCAGCAGTCCTTTAGGGGGGAGGGGCACAGATACGCAGTATTTT. Amino acid sequence: CASSPLGGRGTDTQYF. The V and J genes are TRBV27 and TRBJ2-3, with a tentative D call TRBD2 (7 bases). The germline V gene encodes CDR1 MNHEY and CDR2 SMNVEV (reference sequence). The CDR3 has 16 residues. The V end lost 5 bases, the J end lost 1 base, and 16 bases lay between the germline ends.

Comment on this clone: The sample carries other DNA sequences with the same CDR3. The chain couples TRBV6-5 to TRBJ1-3; 8 bases map to TRBD1. V gave up 4 bases and J gave up 3 bases; unmatched junction bases: 5. CDR3 length: 15 residues. The germline V gene encodes CDR1 MNHEY and CDR2 SVGAGI. The DNA of the CDR3 is TGTGCCAGCAGTTCTGGACAGGGCGATGGAAACACCATATATTTT. This encodes CASSSGQGDGNTIYF.

The J gene is TRBJ1-1, the V gene TRBV27; D possibly corresponds to TRBD1 (5 bases). The CDR3 extends over 12 amino acids. Germline V gene lookup returns CDR1 MNHEY and CDR2 SMNVEV (reference sequence). Trimming removed 6 bases at V and 4 bases at J, with 9 bases between. In DNA, the CDR3 is TGTGCCAGCAGCCCAGGGTTCACTGAAGCTTTCTTT. This sequence encodes CASSPGFTEAFF.

The rearrangement links TRBV5-1 to TRBJ1-1, with D tentatively TRBD1 (5 bases). CDR3 length: 14 amino acids. The V and J ends lost 4 bases and 1 base respectively, with 11 bases between them. Germline CDR1 and CDR2: SGHRS and YFSETQ. CDR3 DNA sequence: TGCGCCAGCAGCGGACGGACACAGAACACTGAAGCTTTCTTT. It codes for CASSGRTQNTEAFF.

J is TRBJ1-6 and V is TRBV5-5, with D perhaps TRBD1 (5 bases). The CDR3 loop spans 15 amino acids. Germline CDR1 is SGHKS and CDR2 is YYEKEE (reference sequence). V lost 1 base, J lost 7 bases, and 12 bases lay in between. The CDR3 sequence: CASSLSTVGNSPLHF. CDR3 nucleotide sequence: TGTGCCAGCAGCTTGTCGACAGTGGGAAATTCACCCCTCCACTTT.

This chain links TRBV30 with TRBJ1-4; no reliable D call. Trimming pared 1 base from V and 0 bases from J, leaving 12 bases between. Per germline, CDR1 GTSNPN and CDR2 SVGIG (reference sequence). CDR3 length equals 16 residues. CDR3 nucleotides: TGTGCCTGGAGTGATCGAGGTAGAGCAACTAATGAAAAACTGTTTTTT. Its protein product is CAWSDRGRATNEKLFF.

The chain couples TRBV2 to TRBJ2-2; D is unclear. This CDR3 contains 14 residues. Germline values: CDR1 SNHLY, CDR2 FYNNEI. The V gene lost 7 bases and the J gene lost 0 bases, with 9 bases spanning the gap. CDR3 sequence (DNA): TGTGCCAGCAAGGCAGGATCGAACACCGGGGAGCTGTTTTTT. It encodes CASKAGSNTGELFF.

The chain combines TRBV6-5 with TRBJ1-6; tentative D call: TRBD1 (5 bases). The germline gives CDR1 MNHEY, CDR2 SVGAGI. This CDR3 has 14 residues. The V end was cut by 2 bases, the J end by 7 bases, with 9 bases between. CDR3 region: CASSYRGSNSPLHF. As DNA, the CDR3 is TGTGCCAGCAGTTACAGGGGTAGCAATTCACCCCTCCACTTT.

Turning to this clone: Different DNA sequences within this sample yield the same CDR3. This chain connects TRBV12-3 or TRBV12-4 to TRBJ1-3; D gene uncertain. The CDR3 extends over 12 amino acids. The V end lost 6 bases, the J end lost 2 bases, and 5 bases lay between the germline ends. CDR3 sequence (DNA): TGTGCCAGCAGCCTCCCTGGAAACACCATATATTTT. Its protein product is CASSLPGNTIYF.

The chain has TRBV4-1 and TRBJ1-2; D is perhaps TRBD1 (5 bases). The CDR3 consists of 15 residues. From germline, CDR1 is MGHRA and CDR2 YSYEKL. V gave up 1 base and J gave up 4 bases, with 13 bases separating them. CDR3 sequence reads: CASSQVATARYGYTF. The CDR3 DNA reads TGCGCCAGCAGCCAAGTCGCGACAGCTCGCTATGGCTACACCTTC.

As concerns this clone: The same CDR3 also results from other DNA sequences found in this sample. The rearrangement uses TRBV3-1 (or the pseudogene TRBV3-2) and TRBJ1-6, with 9 bases fitting TRBD1. The V gene end was trimmed by 3 bases and the J gene end by 6 bases; junction bases not matched to a gene: 0. The CDR3 has 14 residues. CDR1 and CDR2 (germline): LGHDT, YNNKEL (reference sequence). The CDR3 region has the DNA TGTGCCAGCAGCCAGGGACAGGGTAATTCACCCCTCCACTTT. Its protein is CASSQGQGNSPLHF.

CDR3 amino acids: CASSGWALPKNIQYF. CDR3 in DNA: TGTGCCAGCAGTGGTTGGGCGCTCCCCAAAAACATTCAGTACTTC. V is TRBV2 and J is TRBJ2-4, with D uncertain. The CDR3 consists of 15 residues. Germline CDR1 and CDR2: SNHLY and FYNNEI. V lost 4 bases to trimming and J lost 2 bases, with 12 bases between them.

This rearrangement joins TRBV6-5 to TRBJ1-2; no clear D. This CDR3 has 15 residues. Trimming cost V 5 bases and J 5 bases, with 18 bases left between them. In germline, CDR1 is MNHEY, CDR2 SVGAGI. The CDR3, as DNA: TGTGCCAGCAGTACCGGACTGCCCCAAGCGTATGGCTACACCTTC. Translation gives CASSTGLPQAYGYTF.

This clone appeared once. This chain uses TRBV27 with TRBJ1-2; 10 positions agree with TRBD1. This CDR3 comprises 16 residues. Germline V gene data show CDR1 as MNHEY and CDR2 as SMNVEV (reference sequence). The V and J ends lost 6 bases and 2 bases, in that order; junction bases with no gene match: 9. The CDR3 bases are TGTGCCAGCAGGACCGGGACAGGGGTTTGGAACTATGGCTACACCTTC. Its translation: CASRTGTGVWNYGYTF.

V is TRBV5-4 and J is TRBJ2-2; D unclear. Per germline, CDR1 SGHNT and CDR2 YYREEE (reference sequence). The CDR3 length is 14 residues. V lost 0 bases and J 4 bases, leaving 7 bases between the germline ends. For the CDR3, the DNA is TGTGCCAGCAGCTTGGACAGATTCACCGGGGAGCTGTTTTTT. Its protein product is CASSLDRFTGELFF. Complete variable domain (other parts from reference TRBV5-4 and TRBJ2-2): ETGVTQSPTHLIKTRGQQVTLRCSSQSGHNTVSWYQQALGQGPQFIFQYYREEENGRGNFPPRFSGLQFPNYSSELNVNALELDDSALYLCASSLDRFTGELFFGEGSRLTVL.

The V gene is TRBV27, the J gene TRBJ2-5, with a weak D call TRBD2 (6 bases). The CDR3 has 16 residues. V dropped 5 bases and J dropped 5 bases, with 21 bases sitting between them. Per the germline V gene, CDR1 is MNHEY and CDR2 is SMNVEV (reference sequence). CDR3 loop: CASSLAGIRSRETQYF. The CDR3 coding sequence is TGTGCCAGCAGTCTTGCGGGGATTCGATCCCGGGAGACCCAGTACTTC.

CDR3 loop: CASSPGGGRETQYF. DNA of the CDR3: TGTGCCAGCAGCCCGGGGGGGGGACGGGAGACCCAGTACTTC. The rearrangement uses TRBV5-4 and TRBJ2-5; 8 bases match TRBD2. V was clipped by 4 bases and J by 5 bases; unmatched bases: 7. The CDR3 length is 14 residues. The germline gives CDR1 SGHNT, CDR2 YYREEE (reference sequence).